The present T cell receptor beta chain was sequenced within a study of response to subunit inactivated influenza vaccine. Per germline, CDR1 SNHLY and CDR2 FYNNEI. V was pared by 6 bases and J by 5 bases, with 7 bases of the junction left unmatched. CDR3 length: 14 amino acids. TCRdb analysed the RT-PCR reads with MiXCR anew, one entry per CDR3 protein. The table lists 450,000 to 550,000 distinct CDR3 sequences, about 25% of them singletons. In its sample, this clonotype was seen a few times. This specimen was CD4+ T cells sorted from PBMCs, taken about 5 days after vaccination. This clonotype originated in a man aged 45-60 years who received an inactivated influenza vaccine. The chain combines TRBV2 with TRBJ2-7, with TRBD2 matching 10 bases. The CDR3 protein is CASRGLAGANEQYF. The CDR3 DNA reads TGTGCCAGCAGAGGGCTAGCGGGAGCGAACGAGCAGTACTTC.